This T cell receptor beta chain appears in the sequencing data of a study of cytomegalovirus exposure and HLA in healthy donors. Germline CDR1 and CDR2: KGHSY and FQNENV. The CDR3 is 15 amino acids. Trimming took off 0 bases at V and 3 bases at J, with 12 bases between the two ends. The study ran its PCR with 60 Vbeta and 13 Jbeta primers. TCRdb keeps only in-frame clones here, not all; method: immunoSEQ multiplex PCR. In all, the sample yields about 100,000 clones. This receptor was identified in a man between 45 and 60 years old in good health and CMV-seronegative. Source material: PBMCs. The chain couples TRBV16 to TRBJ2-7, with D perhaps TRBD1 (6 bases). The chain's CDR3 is CASSQSARGSYEQYF. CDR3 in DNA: TGTGCCAGCAGCCAATCGGCCAGGGGAAGCTACGAGCAGTACTTC.